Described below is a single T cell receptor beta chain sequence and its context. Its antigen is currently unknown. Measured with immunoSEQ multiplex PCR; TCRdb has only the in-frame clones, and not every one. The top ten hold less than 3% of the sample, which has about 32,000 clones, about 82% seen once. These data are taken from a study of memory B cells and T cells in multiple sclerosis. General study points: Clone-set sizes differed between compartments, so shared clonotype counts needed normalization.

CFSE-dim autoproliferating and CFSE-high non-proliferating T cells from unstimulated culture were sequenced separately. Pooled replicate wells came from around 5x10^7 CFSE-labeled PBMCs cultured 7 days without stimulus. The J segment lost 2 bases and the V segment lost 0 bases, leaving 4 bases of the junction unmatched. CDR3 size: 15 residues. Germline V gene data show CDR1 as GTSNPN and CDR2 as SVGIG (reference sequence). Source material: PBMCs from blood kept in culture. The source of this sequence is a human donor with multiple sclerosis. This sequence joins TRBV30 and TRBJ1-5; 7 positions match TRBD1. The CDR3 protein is CAWSVTGSRNQPQHF. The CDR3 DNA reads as TGTGCCTGGAGTGTGACAGGGTCTCGCAATCAGCCCCAGCATTTT.